This is a list of T cell receptor beta chains from one sample in a study of post-analysis software for immune sequencing data. Each CDR3 protein is one row after TCRdb ran MiXCR on the PCR reads. The sample carries about 150,000 distinct CDR3 sequences, 25% to 35% recorded once. Sequencing was carried out using blood. The receptors were gathered from a girl between 10 and 17 years old with multiple sclerosis. Both conserved end residues are part of each CDR3. A D gene is named only where the DNA matches it firmly. The size entry is marked missing in some rows and otherwise reads once, few, many or a size class.

clone_size cdr3_length d_call j_call v_call cdr3_nt cdr3_aa
- 15 - TRBJ2-5 TRBV7-7 TGTGCTAGCAGCTTAGGTCTAGGTACGGATGAGACCCAGTACTTC CASSLGLGTDETQYF
- 16 TRBD2 TRBJ2-1 TRBV20-1 TGCAGTGCTAGGGGGCGACTAGCGGGAGCACAAGAGACCCAGTTCTTC CSARGRLAGAQETQFF
- 18 TRBD2 TRBJ2-5 TRBV12-3/TRBV12-4 TGTGCCAGCAGTTCCCCGACTAGCGGGGGGGCCGAATCGGGGACCCAGTACTTC CASSSPTSGGAESGTQYF
many 14 - TRBJ2-1 TRBV7-6 TGTGCCAGCAGCTTTAAAGGGGTACACAATGAGCAGTTCTTC CASSFKGVHNEQFF
many 13 - TRBJ2-7 TRBV12-3/TRBV12-4 TGTGCCAGCAGTTTACTGAGCGGAGGGGAGCAGTACTTC CASSLLSGGEQYF
few 15 - TRBJ2-1 TRBV20-1 TGCAGTGCTCGGTCCCCGGGGGAACGCGTAGATGAGCAGTTCTTC CSARSPGERVDEQFF
few 15 - TRBJ1-6 TRBV12-3/TRBV12-4 TGTGCCAGCAGCCGGCGGCAGGAGGTTAATTCACCCCTCCACTTT CASSRRQEVNSPLHF
many 18 TRBD2 TRBJ2-5 TRBV7-3 TGTGCCAGCAGCTTGAGACCGGGACTAGCGGGATCGTGGGGGACCCAGTACTTC CASSLRPGLAGSWGTQYF
- 18 - TRBJ2-2 TRBV5-6 TGTGCCAGCAGCTCGCGGCTTAGACAGGTTTTTTTCACCGGGGAGCGGTTTTTT CASSSRLRQVFFTGERFF
many 16 TRBD1 TRBJ2-1 TRBV9 TGTGCCAGCAGCGTAGCTGACGGGACAGGTCTCAATGAGCAGTTCTTC CASSVADGTGLNEQFF
many 14 TRBD1 TRBJ1-5 TRBV20-1 TGCAGTGCAAGGGGGGACAGACACAATCAGCCCCAGCATTTT CSARGDRHNQPQHF
- 17 - TRBJ1-5 TRBV3-1 TGTGCCAGCAGCCAAAGAACCGGGCCCCGGAACAATCAGCCCCAGCATTTT CASSQRTGPRNNQPQHF
few 15 - TRBJ2-7 TRBV27 TGTGCCAGCAGCCTGGGACCCGCAAAGGCCTACGAGCAGTACTTC CASSLGPAKAYEQYF
few 16 TRBD2 TRBJ2-3 TRBV12-3/TRBV12-4 TGTGCCAGCAGTTTTCGTCCGGGACTACGCACAGATACGCAGTATTTT CASSFRPGLRTDTQYF
- 17 TRBD2 TRBJ2-7 TRBV15 TGTGCCACCAGCAGAGGCAAAGGGGGTCCTAGCGGGGATGAGCAGTACTTC CATSRGKGGPSGDEQYF
- 12 TRBD2 TRBJ2-5 TRBV2 TGTGCCAGCGAACTAGCGGGAGAGACCCAGTACTTC CASELAGETQYF
few 13 - TRBJ2-1 TRBV7-3 TGTGCCAGCAGCGGAACCGGGACACAAGAGCAGTTCTTC CASSGTGTQEQFF
many 15 TRBD1 TRBJ1-2 TRBV5-1 TGCGCCAGCAGCCGCGACAGGGGGTCGAACTATGGCTACACCTTC CASSRDRGSNYGYTF
many 16 - TRBJ1-5 TRBV4-1 TGCGCCAGCAGCCAAACCGCAGCGGGACCAAATCAGCCCCAGCATTTT CASSQTAAGPNQPQHF
- 15 - TRBJ2-7 TRBV7-9 TGTGCCAGCAGCTTAGCGCAGGTCGGACCCTACGAGCAGTACTTC CASSLAQVGPYEQYF
- 16 TRBD2 TRBJ2-4 TRBV7-2 TGTGCCGGCAGCTTAGCCGGACTAGCGGGAGCTATTGAGCAGTACTTC CAGSLAGLAGAIEQYF
few 18 TRBD2 TRBJ2-1 TRBV10-3 TGTGCCATCAGTGAGGTCAGCGGGAGGAGCTTCCCCGGGGATGAGCAGTTCTTC CAISEVSGRSFPGDEQFF
few 12 - TRBJ1-1 TRBV4-1 TGCGCCAGCAGGGGGGTTTTGACTGAAGCTTTCTTT CASRGVLTEAFF
- 20 TRBD2 TRBJ2-1 TRBV29-1 TGCAGCGTTGAAGTAGCGGGGACTAGCGGGAGGGCCCTCGACTACAATGAGCAGTTCTTC CSVEVAGTSGRALDYNEQFF
- 15 - TRBJ1-1 TRBV27 TGTGCCAGCAGTCCAGGGTTTTATAAGTTCACTGAAGCTTTCTTT CASSPGFYKFTEAFF
many 14 - TRBJ2-7 TRBV7-2 TGTGCCAGCAGCTCAACCTGGAGGACGTACGAGCAGTACTTC CASSSTWRTYEQYF
- 14 - TRBJ2-5 TRBV27 TGTGCCAGCAGTTTAATGGGTCTCGGCAATGAGCAGTACTTC CASSLMGLGNEQYF
many 18 TRBD2 TRBJ2-3 TRBV7-9 TGTGCCAGCAGCCCCAGGGCTAGCGGGAGGGCGCGCACAGATACGCAGTATTTT CASSPRASGRARTDTQYF
few 15 TRBD2 TRBJ2-3 TRBV20-1 TGCAGTGCAGGACATGGGGGAGCGGGGACAGATACGCAGTATTTT CSAGHGGAGTDTQYF
many 12 - TRBJ2-7 TRBV12-3/TRBV12-4 TGTGCCAGCAGTCAAAGCTCCTACGAGCAGTACTTC CASSQSSYEQYF
- 14 - TRBJ2-1 TRBV12-3/TRBV12-4 TGTGCCAGCAGTTCTGAGACAGAGTACAATGAGCAGTTCTTC CASSSETEYNEQFF
- 16 - TRBJ2-7 TRBV5-6 TGTGCCAGCAGCCTGGAGTGGCGTCAAGCCTCCTACGAGCAGTACTTC CASSLEWRQASYEQYF
many 16 TRBD1 TRBJ1-1 TRBV9 TGTGCCAGCAGCGTAGACATCAGGGGGGCAAACACTGAAGCTTTCTTT CASSVDIRGANTEAFF
many 12 - TRBJ2-3 TRBV7-9 TGTGCCAGCAGCGCTCAGGCTGATACGCAGTATTTT CASSAQADTQYF
- 16 - TRBJ2-1 TRBV7-2 TGTGCCAGCAGCTTGGTTTGGGCACCCTCCTACAATGAGCAGTTCTTC CASSLVWAPSYNEQFF
many 13 - TRBJ1-2 TRBV11-2 TGTGCCAGCAGCTTCTCAGGTTACTATGGCTACACCTTC CASSFSGYYGYTF
- 15 - TRBJ2-3 TRBV7-3 TGTGCCAGCAGCTCTGACTCCACTAGCACAGATACGCAGTATTTT CASSSDSTSTDTQYF
- 18 - TRBJ2-7 TRBV4-1 TGCGCCAGCAGCCCCCCTCAGGGTTCGGGGAAAGGCTCCTACGAGCAGTACTTC CASSPPQGSGKGSYEQYF
- 14 TRBD2 TRBJ2-5 TRBV11-2 TGCGCCAGCAGGTTACTAGCGGGAGCGGAGACCCAGTACTTC CASRLLAGAETQYF
- 14 TRBD2 TRBJ2-7 TRBV25-1 TGTGCCAGCAGAGGGGGACTAGGATCCTACGAGCAGTACTTC CASRGGLGSYEQYF
few 14 - TRBJ1-2 TRBV7-9 TGTGCCAGCAGCTTGGGGGGGCCGGGCTATGGCTACACCTTC CASSLGGPGYGYTF
many 13 - TRBJ2-3 TRBV19 TGTGCCAGTAGTAACCCCGGACCAGATACGCAGTATTTT CASSNPGPDTQYF
many 14 - TRBJ2-1 TRBV12-3/TRBV12-4 TGTGCCACCATGCCCCGGAGACTAGATAATGAGCAGTTCTTC CATMPRRLDNEQFF
few 14 TRBD1 TRBJ1-2 TRBV20-1 TGCAGTGCAACTGGGACAGGTGGTAACTATGGCTACACCTTC CSATGTGGNYGYTF
- 14 - TRBJ2-2 TRBV9 TGTGCCAGCAGCGTAGGGACAACCGACGGGGAGCTGTTTTTT CASSVGTTDGELFF
many 17 TRBD2 TRBJ2-5 TRBV4-2 TGTGCCAGCAGCCAAGATCATAGGTCGGCTAGCGGGGGGACCCAGTACTTC CASSQDHRSASGGTQYF
- 16 - TRBJ1-4 TRBV4-1 TGCGCCAGCAGCCAAGATTCGGGGGCCCTTAATGAAAAACTGTTTTTT CASSQDSGALNEKLFF